This entry lists 5 T cell receptor beta chains sequenced from one sample in a study of blood T cells in healthy people across ages. The use of a sample-barcoded 5' primer and a J-beta primer mix characterized a second PCR of about 6 to 11 cycles. TCRdb fed the 5' RACE reads into MiXCR, producing one record per CDR3 protein. The sample comprises approximately 960,000 distinct CDR3 sequences, 25% to 35% of which are singletons, and 10% to 13% rests with the top ten. These same data were also listed under a study on T cells of mothers and their children.

The specimen sequenced was blood. The receptor set was obtained from a woman aged 40 to 50 in good health.

The chain has TRBV2 and TRBJ2-1, with TRBD2 as a possible D gene (6 bases). Germline assignment: CDR1 SNHLY and CDR2 FYNNEI. The CDR3 runs to 15 residues. Trimming took 9 bases from V and 2 from J, leaving 17 bases between them. CDR3 nucleotides: TGTGCCAGTATCAGGGACTGGACCACCTACAATGAGCAGTTCTTC. As protein: CASIRDWTTYNEQFF. Drawing the rest from reference TRBV2 and TRBJ2-1, the complete variable domain is EPEVTQTPSHQVTQMGQEVILRCVPISNHLYFYWYRQILGQKVEFLVSFYNNEISEKSEIFDDQFSVERPDGSNFTLKIRSTKLEDSAMYFCASIRDWTTYNEQFFGPGTRLTVL.

Only a few counts were recorded for this clonotype. The rearrangement links TRBV7-2 to TRBJ2-7, with 10 positions matching TRBD2. The CDR3 consists of 16 residues. Germline CDR1 is SGHTA and CDR2 is FQGNSA. V lost 2 bases, J lost 4 bases, and 8 bases stayed unmatched. This CDR3 reads CASSLSGGALGYEQYF. Here the CDR3 DNA reads TGTGCCAGCAGCTTAAGCGGGGGGGCCTTAGGTTACGAGCAGTACTTC.

The chain joins TRBV20-1 to TRBJ2-1; 9 bases line up with TRBD1. The CDR3 contains 15 residues. Germline CDR1 DFQATT, CDR2 SNEGSKA (reference sequence). After removal of 5 bases from V and 1 base from J, the junction contained 6 bases not matched to a gene. The CDR3 DNA sequence: TGCAGTGCTCGGACAGGGGAAGTGTCCTACAATGAGCAGTTCTTC. Translated, it gives CSARTGEVSYNEQFF.

The rearrangement links TRBV6-2 or TRBV6-3 to TRBJ1-5; weak D call: TRBD1 (5 bases). Germline CDR1 MNHEY, CDR2 SVGEGT. Trimming shortened V by 4 bases and J by 4 bases, and 14 bases separated the two germline ends. The CDR3 sequence is 15 residues long. The CDR3 loop reads CASSSVAGLNQPQHF. Written as DNA, the CDR3 is TGTGCCAGCAGTTCCGTTGCGGGACTGAATCAGCCCCAGCATTTT.

This chain uses TRBV7-6 with TRBJ1-6; D ambiguous. The CDR3 has 12 amino acids. Germline CDR1 reads SGHVS; CDR2 reads FNYEAQ. Deletions cut 5 bases from V and 8 bases from J, with 7 bases between. CDR3 amino acids: CASSQLDSPLHF. Written as DNA, the CDR3 is TGTGCCAGCAGCCAGTTAGATTCACCCCTCCACTTT.